Shown below are 3 T cell receptor beta chains from a single sample sequenced in a study of T cell repertoires in cytomegalovirus infection. TCRdb itself ran the reads through MiXCR, one entry per CDR3 protein. The sample shows around 200,000 distinct CDR3 sequences, 15% to 20% of them seen only once. Material: CD8+ T cells from PBMCs. The source is a human donor in good health (CMV status not recorded). Some clones in this sample may be carry-over from other donors' samples.

The sample holds a few counts of this clonotype. The chain's CDR3 is CASSYVRDPPNTEAFF. DNA of the CDR3: TGTGCCAGCAGTTATGTTAGGGACCCTCCGAACACTGAAGCTTTCTTT. The V call is TRBV6-5, the J call TRBJ1-1; tentative D call: TRBD1 (5 bases). Trimming cost V 3 bases and J 1 base, with 15 bases left between them. The CDR3 length is 16 residues. Per germline, CDR1 MNHEY and CDR2 SVGAGI.

This clonotype was seen only a few times. The chain has TRBV12-3 or TRBV12-4 and TRBJ1-5; D is ambiguous. The CDR3 sequence is 16 residues long. V dropped 3 bases and J dropped 0 bases, with 12 bases sitting between them. In nucleotides, the CDR3 is TGTGCCAGCAGTTTCGGCAGGTTTTATAGCAATCAGCCCCAGCATTTT. Its translation is CASSFGRFYSNQPQHF.

The rearrangement uses TRBV7-2 and TRBJ1-1; 8 positions match TRBD1. CDR1 and CDR2 from the germline V gene are SGHTA and FQGNSA. The CDR3 length is 15 residues. Trimming at V came to 1 base and at J to 5 bases, leaving 6 bases not matched to a gene. CDR3 protein: CASSLVGQGGTEAFF. CDR3 coding DNA: TGTGCCAGCAGCTTAGTCGGACAGGGAGGGACTGAAGCTTTCTTT.